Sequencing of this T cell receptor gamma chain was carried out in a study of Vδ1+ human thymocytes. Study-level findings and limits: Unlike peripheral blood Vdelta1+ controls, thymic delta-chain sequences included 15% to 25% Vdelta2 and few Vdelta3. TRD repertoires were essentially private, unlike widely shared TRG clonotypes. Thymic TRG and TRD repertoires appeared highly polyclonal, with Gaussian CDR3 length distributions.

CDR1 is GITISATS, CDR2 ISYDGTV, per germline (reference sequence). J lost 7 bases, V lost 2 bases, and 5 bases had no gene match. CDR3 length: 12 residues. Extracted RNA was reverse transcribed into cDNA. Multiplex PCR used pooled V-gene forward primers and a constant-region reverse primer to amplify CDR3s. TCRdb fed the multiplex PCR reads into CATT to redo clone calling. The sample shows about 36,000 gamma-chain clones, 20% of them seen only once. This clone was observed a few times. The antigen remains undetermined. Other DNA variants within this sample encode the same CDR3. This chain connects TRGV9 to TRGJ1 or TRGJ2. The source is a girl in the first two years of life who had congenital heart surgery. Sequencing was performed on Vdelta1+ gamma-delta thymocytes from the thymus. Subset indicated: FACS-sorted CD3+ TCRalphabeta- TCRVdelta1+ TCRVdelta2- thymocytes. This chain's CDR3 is CALWEARYKKLF. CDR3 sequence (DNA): TGTGCCTTGTGGGAGGCCCGCTATAAGAAACTCTTT.